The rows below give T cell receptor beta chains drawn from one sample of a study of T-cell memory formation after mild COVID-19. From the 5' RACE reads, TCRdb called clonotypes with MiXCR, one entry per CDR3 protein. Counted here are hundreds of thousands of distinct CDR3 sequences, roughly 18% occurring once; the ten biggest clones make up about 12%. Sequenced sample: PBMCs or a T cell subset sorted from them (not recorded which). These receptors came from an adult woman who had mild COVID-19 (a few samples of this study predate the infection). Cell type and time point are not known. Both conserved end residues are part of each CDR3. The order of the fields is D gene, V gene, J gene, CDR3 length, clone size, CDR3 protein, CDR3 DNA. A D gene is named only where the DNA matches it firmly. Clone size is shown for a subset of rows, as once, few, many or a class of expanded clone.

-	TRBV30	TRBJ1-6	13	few	CAWSEVYNSPLHF	TGTGCCTGGAGCGAGGTCTATAATTCACCCCTCCACTTT
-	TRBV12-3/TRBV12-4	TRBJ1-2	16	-	CASSLGPPEGDYGYTF	TGTGCCAGCAGTTTAGGGCCCCCGGAGGGTGACTATGGCTACACCTTC
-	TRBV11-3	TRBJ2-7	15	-	CASSLAEAGFYEQYF	TGTGCCAGCAGCTTAGCCGAGGCGGGGTTCTACGAGCAGTACTTC
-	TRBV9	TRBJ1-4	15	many	CASSVGTVSNEKLFF	TGTGCCAGCAGCGTCGGAACGGTCTCTAATGAAAAACTGTTTTTT
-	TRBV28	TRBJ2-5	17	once	CASSLELADVLGETQYF	TGTGCCAGCAGTTTAGAACTAGCAGACGTGTTAGGGGAGACCCAGTACTTC
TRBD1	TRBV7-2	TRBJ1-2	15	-	CASSLGQGETYGYTF	TGTGCCAGCAGCCTAGGACAGGGAGAGACCTATGGCTACACCTTC
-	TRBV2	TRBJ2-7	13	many	CAWARDWKSEQYF	TGTGCTTGGGCCAGAGACTGGAAATCCGAGCAGTACTTC
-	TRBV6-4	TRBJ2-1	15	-	CASSQIVGSYNEQFF	TGTGCCAGCAGCCAAATAGTGGGCTCCTACAATGAGCAGTTCTTC
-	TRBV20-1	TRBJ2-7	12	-	CSAREFSTMEYF	TGCAGTGCTAGAGAGTTCTCTACGATGGAGTACTTC
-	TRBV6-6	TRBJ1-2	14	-	CASSYGAGEAGYTF	TGTGCCAGCAGTTACGGGGCAGGGGAGGCTGGCTACACCTTC
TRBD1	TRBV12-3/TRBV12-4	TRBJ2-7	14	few	CASSLRGQSYEQYF	TGTGCCAGCAGTTTGAGGGGACAGTCCTACGAGCAGTACTTC
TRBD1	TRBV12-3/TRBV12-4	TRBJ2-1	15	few	CASRTGTGVHNEQFF	TGTGCCAGCAGAACCGGGACAGGGGTCCACAATGAGCAGTTCTTC
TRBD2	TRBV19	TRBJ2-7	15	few	CASSIHVAGDYEQYF	TGTGCCAGTAGTATCCACGTAGCGGGAGACTACGAGCAGTACTTC
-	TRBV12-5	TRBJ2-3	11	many	CASGSTDTQYF	TGTGCTAGTGGTTCCACAGATACGCAGTATTTT
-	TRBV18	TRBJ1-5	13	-	CASSPGLGQPQHF	TGTGCCAGCTCACCAGGACTCGGCCAGCCCCAGCATTTT
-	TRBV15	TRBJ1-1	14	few	CATSRDQLNTEAFF	TGTGCCACCAGCAGAGATCAGCTGAACACTGAAGCTTTCTTT
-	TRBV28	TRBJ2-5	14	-	CASSLVRYQETQYF	TGTGCCAGCAGCCTGGTCCGGTACCAAGAGACCCAGTACTTC
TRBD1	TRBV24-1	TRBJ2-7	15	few	CATSGPDRASYEQYF	TGTGCCACCAGTGGCCCGGACAGGGCTTCCTACGAGCAGTACTTC
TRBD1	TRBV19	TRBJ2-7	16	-	CASSTGRDRGTYEQYF	TGTGCCAGTAGTACCGGCCGGGACAGGGGCACCTACGAGCAGTACTTC
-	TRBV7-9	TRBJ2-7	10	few	CAIGLNEQYF	TGTGCCATTGGCCTAAACGAGCAGTACTTC
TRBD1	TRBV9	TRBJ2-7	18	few	CASSVPGQGPEGSYEQYF	TGTGCCAGCAGCGTCCCGGGACAGGGTCCTGAGGGTTCGTACGAGCAGTACTTC
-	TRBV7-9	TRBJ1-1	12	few	CASSQSIHGDFF	TGTGCCAGCAGCCAGAGCATTCACGGGGATTTCTTT
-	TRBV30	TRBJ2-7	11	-	CAWSALYEQYF	TGTGCCTGGAGTGCCCTTTACGAGCAGTACTTC
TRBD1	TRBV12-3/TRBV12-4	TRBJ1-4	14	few	CASSLTGEGEKLFF	TGTGCCAGCAGCCTGACAGGGGAGGGTGAAAAACTGTTTTTT
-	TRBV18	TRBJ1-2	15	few	CASSPPLRQNYGYTF	TGTGCCAGCTCACCACCCCTGCGGCAGAACTATGGCTACACCTTC
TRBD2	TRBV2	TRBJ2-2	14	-	CASTAGKNTGELFF	TGTGCCAGCACAGCGGGGAAGAACACCGGGGAGCTGTTTTTT
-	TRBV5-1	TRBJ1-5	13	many	CASSLEGYQPQHF	TGCGCCAGCAGCTTGGAGGGTTATCAGCCCCAGCATTTT
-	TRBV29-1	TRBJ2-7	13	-	CSVEDQRGYEQYF	TGCAGCGTTGAAGATCAAAGGGGGTACGAGCAGTACTTC
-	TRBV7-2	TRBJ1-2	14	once	CASSLVKGLGGYTF	TGTGCCAGCAGCTTAGTAAAGGGACTTGGTGGCTACACCTTC
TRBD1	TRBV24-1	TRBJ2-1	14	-	CATSGQGRLYEQFF	TGTGCCACCAGTGGACAGGGAAGACTTTATGAGCAGTTCTTC
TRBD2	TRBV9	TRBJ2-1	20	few	CASSVVLRGAKGISYNEQFF	TGTGCCAGCAGCGTAGTGTTGCGGGGGGCCAAGGGTATATCCTACAATGAGCAGTTCTTC
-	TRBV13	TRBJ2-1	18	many	CASSSQTSGSSSYNEQFF	TGTGCCAGCAGCTCACAGACTTCAGGTTCTAGCTCCTACAATGAGCAGTTCTTC
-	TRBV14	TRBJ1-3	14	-	CASKESHSGNTIYF	TGTGCCAGCAAAGAAAGCCACTCTGGAAACACCATATATTTT
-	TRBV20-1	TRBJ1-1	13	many	CSARVWGNTEAFF	TGCAGTGCTAGAGTTTGGGGGAACACTGAAGCTTTCTTT
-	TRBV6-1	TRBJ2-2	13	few	CASNPISPGELFF	TGTGCCAGCAATCCGATTTCCCCCGGGGAGCTGTTTTTT
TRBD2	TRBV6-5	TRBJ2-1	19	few	CASLLSLPSGTSGYNEQFF	TGTGCCAGCCTTCTCTCCCTTCCCTCCGGGACTAGCGGCTACAATGAGCAGTTCTTC
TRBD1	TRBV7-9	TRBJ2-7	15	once	CASSLRGQGAYEQYF	TGTGCCAGCAGCTTACGGGGACAGGGGGCTTACGAGCAGTACTTC
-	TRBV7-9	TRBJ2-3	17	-	CAISLARVQGSTDTQYF	TGTGCCATCAGCTTAGCGCGGGTGCAGGGGAGCACAGATACGCAGTATTTT
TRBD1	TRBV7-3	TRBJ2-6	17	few	CASSLRQGASGANVLTF	TGTGCCAGCAGCTTACGACAGGGCGCCTCTGGGGCCAACGTCCTGACTTTC
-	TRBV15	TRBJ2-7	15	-	CATSRDRGARVEQYF	TGTGCCACCAGCAGAGATCGGGGGGCGAGAGTAGAGCAGTACTTC
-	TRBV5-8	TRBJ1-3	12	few	CAIASYGNTIYF	TGTGCCATCGCCTCCTACGGAAACACCATATATTTT
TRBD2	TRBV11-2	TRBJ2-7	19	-	CASSLRVRTSGSPRDEQYF	TGTGCCAGCAGCTTAAGGGTTAGGACTAGCGGGAGCCCTCGGGACGAGCAGTACTTC
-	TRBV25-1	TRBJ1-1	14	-	CASSWTGSGTEAFF	TGTGCCAGCAGTTGGACGGGTAGCGGCACTGAAGCTTTCTTT
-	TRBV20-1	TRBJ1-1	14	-	CSAKGRQPNTEAFF	TGCAGTGCTAAAGGGCGCCAGCCGAACACTGAAGCTTTCTTT
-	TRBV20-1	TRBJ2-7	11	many	CSLLSSYEQYF	TGCAGCCTCCTGAGCTCCTACGAGCAGTACTTC
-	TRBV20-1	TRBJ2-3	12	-	CSARAGVDTQYF	TGCAGTGCTAGGGCCGGGGTTGATACGCAGTATTTT
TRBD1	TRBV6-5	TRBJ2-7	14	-	CASSYTGQGEEQYF	TGTGCCAGCAGTTACACGGGACAGGGTGAAGAGCAGTACTTC
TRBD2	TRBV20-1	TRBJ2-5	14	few	CSARGTSGTETQYF	TGCAGTGCTAGGGGGACTAGCGGGACAGAGACCCAGTACTTC
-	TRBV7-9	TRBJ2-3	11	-	CASSRYDTQYF	TGTGCCAGCAGCCGGTACGATACGCAGTATTTT
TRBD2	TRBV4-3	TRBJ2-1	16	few	CASSQDLAERHNEQFF	TGCGCCAGCAGCCAAGATCTAGCGGAACGCCACAATGAGCAGTTCTTC
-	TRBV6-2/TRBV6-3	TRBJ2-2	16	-	CASSDPRTVFTGELFF	TGTGCCAGCAGTGACCCCCGGACAGTTTTTACCGGGGAGCTGTTTTTT
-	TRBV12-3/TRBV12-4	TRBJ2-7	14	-	CASSSGLGAYEQYF	TGTGCCAGCAGCTCAGGGTTGGGGGCCTACGAGCAGTACTTC
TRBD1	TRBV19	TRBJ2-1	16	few	CASSIATGAAVAEQFF	TGTGCCAGTAGTATTGCGACAGGGGCCGCAGTGGCTGAGCAGTTCTTC
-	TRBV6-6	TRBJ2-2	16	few	CASSYGRSSVPGELFF	TGTGCCAGCAGTTACGGGAGGAGTAGCGTCCCCGGGGAGCTGTTTTTT
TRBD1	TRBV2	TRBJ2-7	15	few	CASTGQGERSYEQYF	TGTGCCAGCACCGGACAGGGGGAGAGGTCCTACGAGCAGTACTTC
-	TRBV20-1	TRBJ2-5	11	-	CSARGEETQYF	TGCAGTGCTAGAGGAGAAGAGACCCAGTACTTC
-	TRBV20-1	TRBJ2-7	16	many	CSARDPAGGGSYEQYF	TGCAGTGCTAGAGACCCGGCCGGTGGCGGTTCCTACGAGCAGTACTTC
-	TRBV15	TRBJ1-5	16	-	CATSREWGQGYQPQHF	TGTGCCACCAGCAGAGAATGGGGGCAGGGGTATCAGCCCCAGCATTTT
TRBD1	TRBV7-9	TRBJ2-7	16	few	CASSLGDRGWVDEQYF	TGTGCCAGCAGCTTGGGAGACAGGGGTTGGGTGGACGAGCAGTACTTC